Each of the 15 T cell receptor beta chains below was sequenced from the same sample in a study of T cell repertoires in aging, cancer and after chemotherapy. Multiplex touch-down PCR with TRB-A/B primers amplified rearranged V-D-J TRB sequences. MiXCR, run by TCRdb on the multiplex PCR reads, gives a single entry per CDR3 protein. The sample yields over 15,000 distinct CDR3 sequences, approximately 35% seen once. The template was genomic DNA from peripheral blood, not RNA. The source material was blood. The receptors come from a human donor with a solid tumor.

Only a few counts were recorded for this clonotype. The CDR3 reads CASRRGLPGQGVPDTQYF. The CDR3 coding sequence is TGTGCCAGCAGGAGGGGGCTCCCGGGACAGGGGGTGCCAGATACGCAGTATTTT. V is TRBV5-5 and J is TRBJ2-3; 11 nucleotides align to TRBD1. Germline-derived CDR1 and CDR2 are SGHKS and YYEKEE (reference sequence). The CDR3 length is 18 residues. The V segment lost 5 bases and the J segment 4 bases; nucleotides outside the gene matches: 15.

The chain recombines TRBV30 with TRBJ1-6; the D is unclear. The CDR3 is 15 amino acids. From germline, CDR1 is GTSNPN and CDR2 SVGIG (reference sequence). With 0 bases removed from V and 6 bases from J, the gap between germline ends came to 12 bases. CDR3 protein: CAWSVRRLTNSPLHF. The CDR3 DNA follows: TGTGCCTGGAGTGTACGGCGTCTGACTAATTCACCCCTCCACTTT.

The chain uses TRBV27 and TRBJ1-6; 7 bases agree with TRBD1. The CDR3 covers 18 residues. CDR1 MNHEY and CDR2 SMNVEV come from the germline V gene (reference sequence). J lost 8 bases, V lost 5 bases, and 18 bases had no gene match. The CDR3 nucleotides read TGTGCCAGCAGTCCCGGGACAGAGAAAATCCTTCTAGATTCACCCCTCCACTTT. Translated: CASSPGTEKILLDSPLHF.

The genes are TRBV6-5 and TRBJ2-7; 8 bases align to TRBD1. V trimming: 5 bases; J trimming: 0 bases; junction bases outside the gene matches: 6. This CDR3 spans 15 amino acids. Per the germline V gene, CDR1 is MNHEY and CDR2 is SVGAGI. The CDR3 DNA is TGTGCCAGCAGTCCCCGGACAGGGCCCTCCTACGAGCAGTACTTC. This encodes CASSPRTGPSYEQYF.

The J gene is TRBJ1-1, the V gene TRBV6-5; a weak D match, TRBD1 (5 bases). Germline lookup yields CDR1 MNHEY and CDR2 SVGAGI. V dropped 6 bases and J dropped 5 bases, with 13 bases sitting between them. The CDR3 has 13 residues. CDR3 amino acids: CASSGTSGTEAFF. The CDR3 DNA is TGTGCCAGCAGCGGGACCTCTGGGACTGAAGCTTTCTTT.

This rearrangement joins TRBV5-1 to TRBJ2-3; 9 nucleotides align to TRBD2. This CDR3 is built from 16 residues. Germline CDR1 reads SGHRS; CDR2 reads YFSETQ. The V gene end was trimmed by 2 bases and the J gene end by 4 bases; junction bases not matched to a gene: 8. CDR3 residues: CASSFAGGPGADTQYF. CDR3 sequence (DNA): TGCGCCAGCAGCTTCGCGGGAGGGCCAGGTGCAGATACGCAGTATTTT.

This clonotype has a handful of counts. The chain recombines TRBV6-1 with TRBJ2-1; the match to TRBD2 covers 12 bases. Per the germline V gene, CDR1 is MNHNS and CDR2 is SASEGT. V shed 6 bases, J shed 6 bases, and the junction held 6 bases outside the gene matches. The CDR3 length is 15 residues. CDR3: CASSARTSGINEQFF. The DNA for the CDR3 is TGTGCCAGCAGCGCCAGGACTAGCGGGATCAATGAGCAGTTCTTC.

This chain links TRBV18 with TRBJ2-3; the match to TRBD1 covers 10 bases. The trim removed 0 bases at V and 4 bases at J, leaving 4 bases unmatched. Per germline, CDR1 KGHSH and CDR2 LQKENI. This CDR3 is built from 16 residues. CDR3 sequence reads: CASSPPGTGVADTQYF. The CDR3 DNA sequence: TGTGCCAGCTCACCACCCGGGACAGGGGTCGCAGATACGCAGTATTTT. Variable domain in full (rest from reference TRBV18 and TRBJ2-3): NAGVMQNPRHLVRRRGQEARLRCSPMKGHSHVYWYRQLPEEGLKFMVYLQKENIIDESGMPKERFSAEFPKEGPSILRIQQVVRGDSAAYFCASSPPGTGVADTQYFGPGTRLTVL.

The chain employs TRBV30 and TRBJ1-1; D uncertain. CDR1 and CDR2 from the germline V gene are GTSNPN and SVGIG (reference sequence). Trimming cost V 2 bases and J 0 bases, with 16 bases left between them. CDR3 length: 16 residues. In nucleotides, the CDR3 is TGTGCCTGGAGTTGGGTGCCTCCCGGAATGAACACTGAAGCTTTCTTT. Protein: CAWSWVPPGMNTEAFF.

The V gene is TRBV6-5, the J gene TRBJ2-7; 12 positions agree with TRBD2. Germline CDR1 reads MNHEY; CDR2 reads SVGAGI. The CDR3 runs 13 residues. The junction had 1 base not matched to a gene; V was cut back by 6 bases and J by 4 bases. The CDR3 region is CASSTSGRYEQYF. The DNA for the CDR3 is TGTGCCAGCAGCACTAGCGGGAGGTACGAGCAGTACTTC.

In this sample, this clonotype turned up a few times. The chain recombines TRBV5-5 with TRBJ1-1; D is uncertain. The CDR3 has 13 residues. Germline V lookup: CDR1 SGHKS, CDR2 YYEKEE (reference sequence). The V and J ends lost 0 bases and 5 bases respectively, with 8 bases between them. Here the CDR3 reads CASSLVPWTEAFF. Here the CDR3 DNA reads TGTGCCAGCAGCTTGGTTCCATGGACTGAAGCTTTCTTT.

The CDR3 DNA is TGTGCCAGCAGACGGCAACTCTACAGGGCCACTAATGAAAAACTGTTTTTT. Translating gives CASRRQLYRATNEKLFF. This sequence joins TRBV6-6 and TRBJ1-4, with a weak D call TRBD1 (6 bases). This CDR3 is built from 17 residues. The germline gives CDR1 MNHNY, CDR2 SVGAGI (reference sequence). Trimming removed 6 bases at V and 2 bases at J, with 19 bases between.

Turning to this clonotype: A read error may explain this, as a much larger clone is one base away. V is TRBV19 and J is TRBJ2-2; D is uncertain. The CDR3 runs 13 residues. V dropped 9 bases and J dropped 2 bases, with 10 bases sitting between them. Germline assignment: CDR1 LNHDA and CDR2 SQIVND (reference sequence). In DNA, the CDR3 is TGTGCCAGCCGATTATTTAACACCGGGGAGCTGTTTTTT. Its protein is CASRLFNTGELFF.

The chain links TRBV6-2 or TRBV6-3 to TRBJ2-7, with a possible D match to TRBD2 (6 bases). There are 13 residues in the CDR3. V shed 5 bases and J shed 4 bases, with 12 bases lying between them. CDR1 is MNHEY and CDR2 is SVGEGT in the germline V gene. The CDR3 bases are TGTGCCAGCAGTCTAGGACTATCTTACGAGCAGTACTTC. It is translated as CASSLGLSYEQYF.

The chain is built from TRBV19 and TRBJ1-1, with TRBD1 as a possible D gene (6 bases). Germline CDR1 is LNHDA and CDR2 is SQIVND (reference sequence). This CDR3 is 14 amino acids long. Trimming stripped 1 base from V and 5 bases from J, with 11 bases between. CDR3 sequence (DNA): TGTGCCAGTAGTATAGCCGGGGGGACAACTGAAGCTTTCTTT. Protein: CASSIAGGTTEAFF. The full variable domain, rest sourced from reference TRBV19 and TRBJ1-1, is DGGITQSPKYLFRKEGQNVTLSCEQNLNHDAMYWYRQDPGQGLRLIYYSQIVNDFQKGDIAEGYSVSREKKESFPLTVTSAQKNPTAFYLCASSIAGGTTEAFFGQGTRLTVV.